The next 8 T cell receptor beta chains were all read from a single sample in a study of blood T cell repertoires in COVID-19. TCRdb's table, derived via immunoSEQ multiplex PCR, lists solely in-frame clones and lacks some. This sample carries around 300,000 clones, about nine tenths of them seen once, and the ten largest clones take 1.7%. The sequenced sample consisted of PBMCs or T cells enriched from blood (not recorded which). The receptors here all came from a woman aged 40 to 50 who had recovered from COVID-19.

The chain links TRBV10-3 to TRBJ2-1; D may be TRBD1 (5 bases). The germline CDR1 and CDR2 sequences are ENHRY and SYGVKD. The V gene lost 6 bases and the J gene lost 7 bases, with 13 bases spanning the gap. The CDR3 has 13 residues. The CDR3 DNA sequence: TGTGCCATCAGGGGGATGACAGAGAATGAGCAGTTCTTC. This translates into CAIRGMTENEQFF.

The chain carries TRBV29-1 and TRBJ2-6; 7 nucleotides agree with TRBD1. After removal of 5 bases from V and 3 bases from J, the junction contained 10 bases not matched to a gene. Germline CDR1 and CDR2: SQVTM and ANQGSEA. This CDR3 region has 16 residues. Here the CDR3 reads CSVPRAGGSGANVLTF. CDR3 coding DNA: TGCAGCGTTCCGCGTGCAGGGGGTAGTGGGGCCAACGTCCTGACTTTC. The entire variable domain, with the rest obtained from reference TRBV29-1 and TRBJ2-6, is as follows: SAVISQKPSRDICQRGTSLTIQCQVDSQVTMMFWYRQQPGQSLTLIATANQGSEATYESGFVIDKFPISRPNLTFSTLTVSNMSPEDSSIYLCSVPRAGGSGANVLTFGAGSRLTVL.

The V call is TRBV25-1, the J call TRBJ2-1, with TRBD2 identical over 8 bases. V lost 6 bases, J lost 9 bases, and 13 bases stayed unmatched. This CDR3 contains 15 residues. CDR1 is MGHDK, CDR2 SYGVNS, per germline. CDR3 coding DNA: TGTGCCAGCAGGGGACTGAGCGGGAGTCAGAGTGAGCAGTTCTTC. Translating gives CASRGLSGSQSEQFF.

V is TRBV28 and J is TRBJ2-5, with 9 bases aligning to TRBD2. This CDR3 has 14 residues. Trimming cost V 6 bases and J 2 bases; bases outside gene matches: 4. The germline V gene has CDR1 MDHEN and CDR2 SYDVKM. In nucleotides, the CDR3 is TGTGCCAGCAGGCTGACTAGCGGACAAGAGACCCAGTACTTC. Translation: CASRLTSGQETQYF. The full variable domain, rest sourced from reference TRBV28 and TRBJ2-5, is DVKVTQSSRYLVKRTGEKVFLECVQDMDHENMFWYRQDPGLGLRLIYFSYDVKMKEKGDIPEGYSVSREKKERFSLILESASTNQTSMYLCASRLTSGQETQYFGPGTRLLVL.

The rearrangement joins TRBV11-2 to TRBJ1-2; D is perhaps TRBD1 (6 bases). Germline V CDR1 and CDR2: SGHAT, FQNNGV. Trimming pared 6 bases from V and 8 bases from J, leaving 28 bases between. This CDR3 is built from 17 residues. The CDR3 sequence: CASRSGGRTGKSSGYTF. DNA for the CDR3: TGTGCCAGCAGAAGCGGCGGTCGAACAGGGAAGAGTTCGGGCTACACCTTC.

V and J are TRBV21-1 and TRBJ1-4. TRBV21-1 is a pseudogene. This CDR3 is 16 amino acids long. Here the CDR3 DNA reads TGTGCCAGCAGTCCCTCGGCCGCGGTGGAGGATGAAAAACTGTTTTTT. Amino acids: CASSPSAAVEDEKLFF.

J is TRBJ1-1 and V is TRBV7-9; 7 nucleotides match TRBD1. Looked up from germline, CDR1 is SEHNR and CDR2 is FQNEAQ (reference sequence). The CDR3 sequence is 15 residues long. The J segment lost 2 bases and the V segment lost 5 bases, leaving 8 bases of the junction unmatched. CDR3 in DNA: TGTGCCAGCAGCCCCCACCGGACAGGCAACACTGAAGCTTTCTTT. Translation gives CASSPHRTGNTEAFF.

The CDR3 nucleotides read TGTGCCAGCAGTTACGCGGGGATGCGGAGGGCAACAGATACGCAGTATTTT. Its translation is CASSYAGMRRATDTQYF. The rearrangement uses TRBV6-2 or TRBV6-3 and TRBJ2-3, with D perhaps matching TRBD2 (6 bases). In germline, CDR1 is MNHEY, CDR2 SVGEGT. V was clipped by 2 bases and J by 3 bases, with 18 bases between them. The CDR3 totals 17 residues.